Presented here are 16 T cell receptor beta chains from one specimen sequenced in a study of OX40 agonist ivuxolimab in advanced cancers. Profiled with immunoSEQ multiplex PCR; TCRdb holds only in-frame clones, not every one. Of some 65,000 clones in the sample, approximately 86% were seen once. The sample was CD4+ or CD8+ T cells sorted from blood, taken in a trial of the OX40 agonist ivuxolimab. These receptors all stem from an adult with an advanced solid tumor such as melanoma, head and neck, liver or kidney cancer.

The chain is built from TRBV21-1 and TRBJ1-5. TRBV21-1 is a pseudogene. This CDR3 spans 17 amino acids. CDR3 coding DNA: TGTGCCTTCATGCTGGCGGCGGGGCGGAATAGCAATCAGCCCCAGCATTTT. Protein sequence: CAFMLAAGRNSNQPQHF.

The rearrangement joins TRBV19 to TRBJ1-4; D remains unclear. The germline CDR1 and CDR2 sequences are LNHDA and SQIVND (reference sequence). This CDR3 is 13 amino acids long. Trimming took off 5 bases at V and 7 bases at J, with 11 bases between the two ends. The CDR3 coding sequence is TGTGCCAGTAGTGGACGTCAGGTTGAAAAACTGTTTTTT. Its protein is CASSGRQVEKLFF. The whole variable domain, filled in from reference TRBV19 and TRBJ1-4, reads DGGITQSPKYLFRKEGQNVTLSCEQNLNHDAMYWYRQDPGQGLRLIYYSQIVNDFQKGDIAEGYSVSREKKESFPLTVTSAQKNPTAFYLCASSGRQVEKLFFGSGTQLSVL.

This clone has just one count. The V call is TRBV11-2, the J call TRBJ1-6, with D possibly being TRBD1 (6 bases). V was pared by 1 base and J by 8 bases, with 9 bases between. Germline loops: CDR1 SGHAT, CDR2 FQNNGV. This CDR3 region has 14 residues. The DNA of the CDR3 is TGTGCCAGCAGCTTAGTGGACAGCTATTCACCCCTCCACTTT. It specifies CASSLVDSYSPLHF.

The rearrangement joins TRBV6-5 to TRBJ1-1; D remains unclear. V was pared by 4 bases and J by 1 base, with 7 bases between. The CDR3 totals 13 residues. Germline V gene lookup returns CDR1 MNHEY and CDR2 SVGAGI. CDR3 in DNA: TGTGCCAGCAGTTTCCAAAAGAACACTGAAGCTTTCTTT. It encodes CASSFQKNTEAFF.

This clone occurred once. V gene TRBV11-1 combines with J gene TRBJ2-7, with TRBD1 as a possible D gene (5 bases). V was cut by 2 bases and J by 12 bases, with 17 bases left in between. This CDR3 contains 13 residues. Per the germline V gene, CDR1 is SGHAT and CDR2 is FQDESV (reference sequence). CDR3 sequence: CASSLTDSSPRYF. Here the CDR3 DNA reads TGTGCCAGCAGCTTAACAGACAGTTCCCCGAGGTACTTC. Full variable domain (rest looked up from reference TRBV11-1 and TRBJ2-7): EAEVAQSPRYKITEKSQAVAFWCDPISGHATLYWYRQILGQGPELLVQFQDESVVDDSQLPKDRFSAERLKGVDSTLKIQPAELGDSAMYLCASSLTDSSPRYFGPGTRLTVT.

The chain employs TRBV6-6 and TRBJ1-2, with TRBD1 matching 7 bases. Germline lookup yields CDR1 MNHNY and CDR2 SVGAGI (reference sequence). The CDR3 runs to 13 residues. Germline trimming cut 2 bases from V and 6 bases from J; bases unmatched to any gene: 3. The CDR3 DNA reads TGTGCCAGCAGTTACCGGACAGGACATGGCTACACCTTC. Translation: CASSYRTGHGYTF.

The chain recombines TRBV6-1 with TRBJ2-3; TRBD1 aligns across 7 bases. This CDR3 is 14 amino acids long. Per the germline V gene, CDR1 is MNHNS and CDR2 is SASEGT. V lost 3 bases and J lost 0; bases outside the gene matches: 0. The CDR3 bases are TGTGCCAGCAGTGACAGGGGGAGCACAGATACGCAGTATTTT. Encoded protein: CASSDRGSTDTQYF.

The rearrangement uses TRBV9 and TRBJ2-1; either TRBD1 or TRBD2 may fit D (5 bases each). CDR1 and CDR2 from the germline V gene are SGDLS and YYNGEE. The V end lost 0 bases, the J end lost 8 bases, and 6 bases lay between the germline ends. This CDR3 is 12 amino acids long. CDR3 in amino acids: CASSVGGHEQFF. The DNA of the CDR3 is TGTGCCAGCAGCGTAGGGGGACATGAGCAGTTCTTC. The variable domain in full, completed from reference TRBV9 and TRBJ2-1, reads DSGVTQTPKHLITATGQRVTLRCSPRSGDLSVYWYQQSLDQGLQFLIQYYNGEERAKGNILERFSAQQFPDLHSELNLSSLELGDSALYFCASSVGGHEQFFGPGTRLTVL.

The V gene is TRBV2, the J gene TRBJ1-1; tentatively, D is TRBD1 (6 bases). The CDR3 length is 14 residues. Trimming took off 6 bases at V and 0 bases at J, with 11 bases between the two ends. CDR1 and CDR2 from the germline V gene are SNHLY and FYNNEI. CDR3 protein: CASSTQGLNTEAFF. The CDR3 nucleotides read TGTGCCAGCAGCACACAGGGCTTGAACACTGAAGCTTTCTTT.

V gene TRBV11-2 combines with J gene TRBJ2-3, with a tentative D call TRBD1 (6 bases). V shed 1 base and J shed 2 bases, with 13 bases lying between them. CDR3 size: 16 residues. Per the germline V gene, CDR1 is SGHAT and CDR2 is FQNNGV. In nucleotides, the CDR3 is TGTGCCAGCAGCTTAGGGTCGGGACAAGTCACAGATACGCAGTATTTT. Encoded protein: CASSLGSGQVTDTQYF.

The gene calls are TRBV7-8 and TRBJ2-1; D unclear. V gave up 4 bases and J gave up 4 bases, with 17 bases separating them. In germline, CDR1 is SGHVS, CDR2 FQNEAQ. This CDR3 region has 16 residues. For the CDR3, the DNA is TGTGCCAGCAGCTCCCTGGTTCATAACCAATACAATGAGCAGTTCTTC. It translates to CASSSLVHNQYNEQFF.

The chain uses TRBV2 and TRBJ1-5; D remains unclear. CDR1 is SNHLY, CDR2 FYNNEI, per germline. The CDR3 extends over 13 amino acids. Trimming took off 6 bases at V and 6 bases at J, with 12 bases between the two ends. This chain's CDR3 is CASSVGPTQPQHF. The CDR3 DNA is TGTGCCAGCAGCGTAGGGCCAACTCAGCCCCAGCATTTT. The full variable domain, with the rest looked up from reference TRBV2 and TRBJ1-5, is EPEVTQTPSHQVTQMGQEVILRCVPISNHLYFYWYRQILGQKVEFLVSFYNNEISEKSEIFDDQFSVERPDGSNFTLKIRSTKLEDSAMYFCASSVGPTQPQHFGDGTRLSIL.

The rearrangement uses TRBV19 and TRBJ2-7; 8 nucleotides agree with TRBD1. This CDR3 comprises 15 residues. V lost 4 bases, J lost 3 bases, and 8 bases stayed unmatched. Germline assignment: CDR1 LNHDA and CDR2 SQIVND (reference sequence). The CDR3 here is CASSTDRGPLYEQYF. The CDR3 DNA reads as TGTGCCAGTAGTACCGACAGGGGCCCACTCTACGAGCAGTACTTC.

J is TRBJ2-7 and V is TRBV7-2; 7 positions match TRBD1. The V gene's germline CDR1 is SGHTA and CDR2 FQGNSA. This CDR3 region has 15 residues. V was pared by 4 bases and J by 6 bases, with 12 bases of the junction left unmatched. CDR3 DNA: TGTGCCAGCAGCTCCCAGGGACAGACCCTCGGCGAGCAGTACTTC. It translates to CASSSQGQTLGEQYF.

This clone was seen only once. V is TRBV14 and J is TRBJ1-1; D is ambiguous. Between the trimmed V and J ends, which lost 3 bases and 4 bases, there was a span of 6 bases. The CDR3 runs 12 residues. Per the germline V gene, CDR1 is SGHDN and CDR2 is FVKESK. Here the CDR3 DNA reads TGTGCCAGCAGCCACGAGTTCACTGAAGCTTTCTTT. Its protein is CASSHEFTEAFF.

This chain links TRBV4-2 with TRBJ2-7, with D possibly TRBD1 on 6 matching bases. V lost 5 bases to trimming and J lost 6 bases, with 20 bases between them. Germline V CDR1 and CDR2: LGHNA, YNFKEQ. The CDR3 extends over 15 amino acids. The chain's CDR3 is CASSLRRRQQGEQYF. CDR3 nucleotide sequence: TGTGCCAGCAGCTTGAGAAGACGACAACAGGGCGAGCAGTACTTC.